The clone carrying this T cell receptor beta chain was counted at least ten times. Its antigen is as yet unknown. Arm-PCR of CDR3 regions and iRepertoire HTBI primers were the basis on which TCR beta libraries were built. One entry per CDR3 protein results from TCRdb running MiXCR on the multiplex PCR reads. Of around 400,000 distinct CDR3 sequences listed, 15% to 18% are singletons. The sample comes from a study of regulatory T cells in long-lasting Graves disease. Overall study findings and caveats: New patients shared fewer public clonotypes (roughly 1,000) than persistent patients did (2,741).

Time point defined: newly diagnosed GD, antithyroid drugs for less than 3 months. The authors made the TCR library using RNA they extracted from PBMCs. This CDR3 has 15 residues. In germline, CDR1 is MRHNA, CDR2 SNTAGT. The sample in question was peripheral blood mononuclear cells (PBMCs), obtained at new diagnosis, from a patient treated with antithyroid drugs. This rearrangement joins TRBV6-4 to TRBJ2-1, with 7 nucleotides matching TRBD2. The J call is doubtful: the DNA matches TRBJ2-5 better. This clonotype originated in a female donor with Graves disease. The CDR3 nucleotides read TGTGCCAGCAGTTACCGCCGACTAGCCCAAGAGACCCAGTACTTC. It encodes CASSYRRLAQETQYF.